Below, 29 T cell receptor beta chains from the same sample are listed, as sequenced in a study of cytomegalovirus exposure and HLA in healthy donors. The PCR used 60 Vbeta and 13 Jbeta primers. Method: immunoSEQ multiplex PCR; TCRdb's copy keeps in-frame clones and lacks some. Among roughly 120,000 clones, 79% were seen once, and the ten largest hold around 4.5%. The sample consisted of PBMCs. Source of these receptors: a man under 40 in good health and CMV-seropositive.

The rearrangement uses TRBV15 and TRBJ2-5; the match to TRBD2 covers 7 bases. The DNA end is more similar to TRBJ2-7, so the J call may be wrong. The germline V gene encodes CDR1 LNHNV and CDR2 YYDKDF (reference sequence). The CDR3 sequence is 15 residues long. CDR3 sequence: CATSNSLGRAYEQYF. CDR3 nucleotide sequence: TGTGCCACCAGCAATTCTCTGGGGAGGGCCTACGAGCAGTACTTC.

Points on this clone: One end of the junction fails to match germline, which may point to a read error. The CDR3 bases are TGTGCTAGCAGCCGTAACAGGGACACCGGGGAGCTGTTTTTT. Amino acid sequence: CASSRNRDTGELFF. The chain combines TRBV7-7 with TRBJ2-2, with D tentatively TRBD1 (6 bases). The CDR3 loop spans 14 amino acids. Per germline, CDR1 SSHAT and CDR2 FNYEAQ (reference sequence).

The rearrangement uses TRBV10-3 and TRBJ2-5, with a possible D match to TRBD1 (5 bases). Germline V gene data show CDR1 as ENHRY and CDR2 as SYGVKD. V lost 0 bases and J 1 base, leaving 6 bases between the germline ends. The length of the CDR3 is 14 residues. CDR3 in amino acids: CAISESQGQETQYF. In DNA form, the CDR3 reads TGTGCCATCAGTGAGTCTCAGGGCCAAGAGACCCAGTACTTC.

This clone was picked up one time. CDR3 residues: CASSSHGLAGGNYNEQFF. Here the CDR3 DNA reads TGCGCCAGCAGCTCTCATGGACTAGCGGGGGGCAACTACAATGAGCAGTTCTTC. The J gene is TRBJ2-1, the V gene TRBV5-1, with 14 bases identical to TRBD2. V dropped 3 bases and J dropped 3; count of bases not matched to a gene: 8. There are 18 residues in the CDR3. CDR1 is SGHRS and CDR2 is YFSETQ in the germline V gene.

J is TRBJ1-4 and V is TRBV2; no reliable D call. The V end lost 7 bases, the J end lost 5 bases, and 11 bases lay between the germline ends. Germline CDR1 SNHLY, CDR2 FYNNEI. CDR3 length equals 13 residues. The CDR3 loop is CASNIRQNEKLFF. As DNA, the CDR3 is TGTGCCAGCAACATCAGGCAGAATGAAAAACTGTTTTTT. The full variable domain, its missing parts supplied by reference TRBV2 and TRBJ1-4, is EPEVTQTPSHQVTQMGQEVILRCVPISNHLYFYWYRQILGQKVEFLVSFYNNEISEKSEIFDDQFSVERPDGSNFTLKIRSTKLEDSAMYFCASNIRQNEKLFFGSGTQLSVL.

CDR3 nucleotide sequence: TGTGCCAGCAGACGCACTCACCCTACAGATACGCAGTATTTT. Amino acids: CASRRTHPTDTQYF. The rearrangement links TRBV11-3 to TRBJ2-3; D gene unclear. Germline-derived CDR1 and CDR2 are SGHNT and YENEEA. The CDR3 covers 14 residues. Between the trimmed V and J ends, which lost 6 bases and 3 bases, there was a span of 13 bases.

V and J are TRBV7-3 and TRBJ1-1; 8 nucleotides agree with TRBD1. In germline, CDR1 is SGHTA, CDR2 FQGTGA. The CDR3 has 14 amino acids. Trimming took 1 base from V and 5 from J; bases not matched to a gene: 3. The CDR3 loop is CASSLKRQGTEAFF. Written as DNA, the CDR3 is TGTGCCAGCAGCTTAAAGAGACAGGGGACTGAAGCTTTCTTT. Full variable domain (remainder filled in from reference TRBV7-3 and TRBJ1-1): GAGVSQTPSNKVTEKGKYVELRCDPISGHTALYWYRQSLGQGPEFLIYFQGTGAADDSGLPNDRFFAVRPEGSVSTLKIQRTERGDSAVYLCASSLKRQGTEAFFGQGTRLTVV.

The chain links TRBV7-2 to TRBJ2-5, with no clear D. The germline gives CDR1 SGHTA, CDR2 FQGNSA. The CDR3 loop spans 13 amino acids. Trimming pared 3 bases from V and 1 base from J, leaving 6 bases between. In nucleotides, the CDR3 is TGTGCCAGCAGCTTTAGCCTCCAAGAGACCCAGTACTTC. It is translated as CASSFSLQETQYF.

The genes are TRBV25-1 and TRBJ2-6; no firm D call. The CDR3 loop spans 15 amino acids. Trimming stripped 7 bases from V and 2 bases from J, with 12 bases between. CDR1 MGHDK and CDR2 SYGVNS come from the germline V gene. CDR3 sequence (DNA): TGTGCCAGCACCGCGCAGAGGACTGGGGCCAACGTCCTGACTTTC. Translation gives CASTAQRTGANVLTF.

This clone appeared a single time. This CDR3 is CASSPLSGGAGEQFF. The DNA for the CDR3 is TGTGCCAGCAGCCCCCTTAGCGGGGGGGCCGGCGAGCAGTTCTTC. The chain joins TRBV4-2 to TRBJ2-1; 11 bases are a match to TRBD2. This CDR3 has 15 amino acids. The germline CDR1 and CDR2 sequences are LGHNA and YNFKEQ. With V trimmed by 4 bases and J by 10 bases, 9 bases remained unmatched.

The count of this clone is one. The chain couples TRBV27 to TRBJ2-1; no clear D. Deletions cut 2 bases from V and 1 base from J, with 12 bases between. This CDR3 region has 16 residues. CDR1 is MNHEY, CDR2 SMNVEV, per germline (reference sequence). CDR3 amino acids: CASSLLPPSSYNEQFF. The CDR3, as DNA: TGTGCCAGCAGTTTACTCCCCCCCTCTTCCTACAATGAGCAGTTCTTC.

The rearrangement uses TRBV4-1 and TRBJ2-5; possibly TRBD1 for D (6 bases). The CDR3 contains 15 residues. Trimming took 2 bases from V and 0 from J, leaving 10 bases between them. Looked up from germline, CDR1 is MGHRA and CDR2 is YSYEKL. For the CDR3, the DNA is TGCGCCAGCAGCCAATCGGGACATCACCAAGAGACCCAGTACTTC. Amino acid sequence: CASSQSGHHQETQYF.

The chain has TRBV5-6 and TRBJ2-5, with 11 bases identical to TRBD1. The CDR3 has 15 amino acids. The J segment lost 5 bases and the V segment lost 4 bases, leaving 7 bases of the junction unmatched. Germline values: CDR1 SGHDT, CDR2 YYEEEE. CDR3 amino acids: CASSLGQGAMETQYF. The CDR3 DNA follows: TGTGCCAGCAGCCTAGGACAGGGGGCGATGGAGACCCAGTACTTC.

The chain employs TRBV27 and TRBJ2-1; no firm D call. V was trimmed by 5 bases and J by 0 bases, leaving 14 bases between them. The CDR3 sequence is 16 residues long. Per germline, CDR1 MNHEY and CDR2 SMNVEV (reference sequence). The CDR3 DNA is TGTGCCAGCAGTCCGATGACTCGGAACTCCTACAATGAGCAGTTCTTC. It is translated as CASSPMTRNSYNEQFF.

This rearrangement joins TRBV10-3 to TRBJ1-4, with D possibly TRBD1 on 5 matching bases. The CDR3 length is 13 residues. V lost 6 bases and J 5 bases, leaving 10 bases between the germline ends. Germline values: CDR1 ENHRY, CDR2 SYGVKD. CDR3 bases: TGTGCCATCAGATTGACAGTAAATGAAAAACTGTTTTTT. Its translation is CAIRLTVNEKLFF.

CDR3: CATRGGTIFHEQYF. CDR3 DNA sequence: TGTGCCACCCGAGGTGGGACAATTTTCCACGAGCAGTACTTC. The V and J genes are TRBV2 and TRBJ2-7; a possible D gene is TRBD1 (6 bases). The CDR3 loop spans 14 amino acids. Germline assignment: CDR1 SNHLY and CDR2 FYNNEI. V shed 10 bases and J shed 5 bases, with 21 bases lying between them.

V and J are TRBV6-5 and TRBJ2-7, with 7 bases fitting TRBD1. V was pared by 6 bases and J by 10 bases, with 6 bases of the junction left unmatched. Germline CDR1 is MNHEY and CDR2 is SVGAGI. This CDR3 is 11 amino acids long. The CDR3 DNA reads as TGTGCCAGCAGAGGGGGCCTATCACAGTACTTC. It encodes CASRGGLSQYF.

This chain uses TRBV28 with TRBJ1-1; D uncertain. V lost 2 bases to trimming and J lost 4 bases, with 11 bases between them. This CDR3 is built from 14 residues. Germline V CDR1 and CDR2: MDHEN, SYDVKM. DNA for the CDR3: TGTGCCAGCAGTTTAGGCGGGGATCGCACTGAAGCTTTCTTT. The encoded protein is CASSLGGDRTEAFF.

There are a few counts of this clone. V gene TRBV19 combines with J gene TRBJ2-1, with D perhaps TRBD2 (7 bases). The V end lost 5 bases, the J end lost 1 base, and 12 bases lay between the germline ends. The germline gives CDR1 LNHDA, CDR2 SQIVND (reference sequence). This CDR3 spans 15 amino acids. CDR3 coding DNA: TGTGCCAGTAGTGCGGGGGCCCTTTCCTACAATGAGCAGTTCTTC. This codes for CASSAGALSYNEQFF.

To note about this clone: An end of the junction does not agree with germline; a read error may underlie this. J is TRBJ2-6 and V is TRBV7-9; 7 bases are a match to TRBD1. Germline CDR1 SEHNR, CDR2 FQNEAQ (reference sequence). The CDR3 covers 18 residues. The CDR3 here is CASSRDSLLYSGANGLTF. The CDR3 DNA reads as TGTGCCAGCAGCAGGGACAGCTTACTCTACTCTGGGGCCAACGGCCTGACTTTC.

The chain combines TRBV29-1 with TRBJ2-1; 10 bases are a match to TRBD2. Looked up from germline, CDR1 is SQVTM and CDR2 is ANQGSEA. This CDR3 has 16 amino acids. The ends lost 6 bases at V and 4 bases at J; junction bases unmatched: 12. This chain's CDR3 is CSVGGTSARQYNEQFF. The CDR3 DNA reads TGCAGCGTGGGGGGGACTAGCGCTCGACAATACAATGAGCAGTTCTTC.

About this clone itself: In the same sample, other DNA sequences code for this CDR3. V usage is TRBV5-1 and J usage is TRBJ2-1, with TRBD2 identical over 10 bases. CDR1 SGHRS and CDR2 YFSETQ come from the germline V gene. The V segment lost 0 bases and the J segment 5 bases; nucleotides outside the gene matches: 2. The CDR3 is 15 residues long. CDR3: CASSLVLAGNNEQFF. The DNA for the CDR3 is TGCGCCAGCAGCTTGGTACTAGCGGGAAACAATGAGCAGTTCTTC.

This sequence joins TRBV15 and TRBJ1-4; TRBD1 might be the D (5 bases). V lost 5 bases and J lost 4, with 8 bases in between. The length of the CDR3 is 13 residues. Germline values: CDR1 LNHNV, CDR2 YYDKDF (reference sequence). The CDR3 nucleotides are TGTGCCACCAGCGCGCAGGGTAATGAAAAACTGTTTTTT. Its protein product is CATSAQGNEKLFF.

The V call is TRBV7-9, the J call TRBJ1-1, with TRBD1 identical over 9 bases. Germline CDR1 is SEHNR and CDR2 is FQNEAQ (reference sequence). J was trimmed by 3 bases and V by 4 bases; bases with no gene match: 3. The CDR3 is 14 amino acids. The CDR3 DNA is TGTGCCAGCAGCTCAACAGGGGGCCACACTGAAGCTTTCTTT. It encodes CASSSTGGHTEAFF.

V gene TRBV6-5 combines with J gene TRBJ2-1; D is unresolved. Trimming left V 5 bases short and J 4 bases short, with 15 bases between. The CDR3 loop spans 15 amino acids. Germline V gene sequence: CDR1 MNHEY, CDR2 SVGAGI. CDR3 sequence: CASSPVILAYNEQFF. The CDR3 nucleotides are TGTGCCAGCAGTCCAGTTATCCTCGCATACAATGAGCAGTTCTTC.

The chain couples TRBV30 to TRBJ2-7; possible D gene TRBD2, 5 bases. Germline values: CDR1 GTSNPN, CDR2 SVGIG (reference sequence). This CDR3 has 14 amino acids. Trimming took off 3 bases at V and 6 bases at J, with 18 bases between the two ends. In DNA form, the CDR3 reads TGTGCCTGGAGAGTCAGACATCAACTAGGCGAGCAGTACTTC. Translation: CAWRVRHQLGEQYF.

CDR3: CSVLAGREDTQYF. For the CDR3, the DNA is TGCAGCGTTTTAGCGGGTAGAGAAGATACGCAGTATTTT. The chain joins TRBV29-1 to TRBJ2-3; 7 positions agree with TRBD2. From germline, CDR1 is SQVTM and CDR2 ANQGSEA. The V and J ends lost 5 bases and 5 bases, in that order; junction bases with no gene match: 7. The CDR3 has 13 amino acids.

There are many counts of this clone. The CDR3 reads CASSSLAVSYNEQFF. Here the CDR3 DNA reads TGTGCCAGCTCCTCTCTAGCGGTCTCCTACAATGAGCAGTTCTTC. V is TRBV25-1 and J is TRBJ2-1, with 7 bases matching TRBD2. Germline V gene lookup returns CDR1 MGHDK and CDR2 SYGVNS. The CDR3 consists of 15 residues. Trimming removed 8 bases from V and 0 bases from J; junction bases left unmatched: 7.

This rearrangement joins TRBV7-9 to TRBJ2-7; 9 bases line up with TRBD1. This CDR3 spans 14 amino acids. The V gene end was trimmed by 4 bases and the J gene end by 4 bases; junction bases not matched to a gene: 5. Germline V gene sequence: CDR1 SEHNR, CDR2 FQNEAQ (reference sequence). As DNA, the CDR3 is TGTGCCAGCAGCTCGACAGGGGGGCCTTACGAGCAGTACTTC. It translates to CASSSTGGPYEQYF.